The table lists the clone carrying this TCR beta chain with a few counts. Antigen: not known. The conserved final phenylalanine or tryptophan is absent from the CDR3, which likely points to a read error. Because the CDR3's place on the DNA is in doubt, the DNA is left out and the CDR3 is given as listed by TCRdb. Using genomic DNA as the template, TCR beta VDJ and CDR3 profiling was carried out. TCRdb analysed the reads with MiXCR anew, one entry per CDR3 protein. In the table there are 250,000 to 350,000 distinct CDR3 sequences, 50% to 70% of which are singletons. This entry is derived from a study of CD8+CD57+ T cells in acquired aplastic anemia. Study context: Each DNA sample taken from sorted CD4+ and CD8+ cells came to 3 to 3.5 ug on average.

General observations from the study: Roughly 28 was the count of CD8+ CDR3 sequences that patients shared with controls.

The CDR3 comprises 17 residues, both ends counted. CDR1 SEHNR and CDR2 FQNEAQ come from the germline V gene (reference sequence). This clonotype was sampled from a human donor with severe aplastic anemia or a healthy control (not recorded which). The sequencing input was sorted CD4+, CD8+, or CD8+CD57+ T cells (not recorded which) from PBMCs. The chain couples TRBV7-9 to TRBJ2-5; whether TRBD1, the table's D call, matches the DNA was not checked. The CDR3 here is CASSLPGQGNYGYTFGS.